One sample yielded the 32 T cell receptor beta chains listed below, sequenced in a study of graft-versus-host responses after intestinal transplantation. The antigens for these receptors are not known. TCRdb keeps only in-frame clones here, not all; method: immunoSEQ multiplex PCR. The sample includes 85,000 to 100,000 clones, around 92% of them seen just once. The sequences come from unstimulated CD8+ T cells sorted from spleen or lymph node cells, collected before transplant. These TCRs come from a human donor who was the organ donor for an intestinal transplant.

The rearrangement links TRBV10-3 to TRBJ2-7; weak D call: TRBD2 (5 bases). CDR1 ENHRY and CDR2 SYGVKD come from the germline V gene. There are 14 residues in the CDR3. V was cut by 1 base and J by 0 bases, with 7 bases left in between. Here the CDR3 reads CAISEYGDSYEQYF. DNA of the CDR3: TGTGCCATCAGTGAGTACGGGGACTCCTACGAGCAGTACTTC.

J is TRBJ2-1 and V is TRBV29-1; 9 bases agree with TRBD1. The germline gives CDR1 SQVTM, CDR2 ANQGSEA. The CDR3 sequence is 18 residues long. The V and J ends lost 0 bases and 7 bases, in that order; junction bases with no gene match: 16. CDR3: CSVEDHTSTGGAYNEQFF. Written as DNA, the CDR3 is TGCAGCGTTGAAGATCACACCTCCACAGGGGGCGCATATAATGAGCAGTTCTTC.

The chain couples TRBV12-5 to TRBJ2-5; 7 bases are shared with TRBD2. The CDR3 is 17 residues long. Germline loops: CDR1 LGHNT, CDR2 FRNRAP. The trim removed 6 bases at V and 5 bases at J, leaving 18 bases unmatched. The CDR3 DNA reads as TGTGCTAGTGGCTACATCGGGAGGATGATCAGATACGAGACCCAGTACTTC. This encodes CASGYIGRMIRYETQYF.

J is TRBJ2-1 and V is TRBV28; D remains ambiguous. V lost 6 bases and J 4 bases, leaving 4 bases between the germline ends. This CDR3 comprises 11 residues. Germline loops: CDR1 MDHEN, CDR2 SYDVKM. The CDR3 sequence: CASRSYNEQFF. DNA of the CDR3: TGTGCCAGCAGGAGTTACAATGAGCAGTTCTTC.

V gene TRBV6-5 combines with J gene TRBJ2-1; 7 bases fit TRBD2. From germline, CDR1 is MNHEY and CDR2 SVGAGI. Germline trimming cut 2 bases from V and 5 bases from J; bases unmatched to any gene: 6. The length of the CDR3 is 15 residues. The CDR3 sequence is CASSYAPSGDNEQFF. CDR3 bases: TGTGCCAGCAGTTACGCGCCTAGCGGAGACAATGAGCAGTTCTTC.

The chain links TRBV4-1 to TRBJ1-1; tentative D call: TRBD1 (5 bases). The CDR3 length is 13 residues. Germline-derived CDR1 and CDR2 are MGHRA and YSYEKL. Between the trimmed V and J ends, which lost 8 bases and 5 bases, there was a span of 15 bases. For the CDR3, the DNA is TGCGCCAGCGGGGTGGGGGGAGGAACTGAAGCTTTCTTT. Its protein is CASGVGGGTEAFF.

This clone occurred once. This sequence joins TRBV11-2 and TRBJ1-4; D is uncertain. CDR1 and CDR2 (germline): SGHAT, FQNNGV. The length of the CDR3 is 14 residues. V lost 1 base to trimming and J lost 8 bases, with 11 bases between them. The CDR3 DNA reads as TGTGCCAGCAGCTTAGTCGGGGTAGAAGAAAAACTGTTTTTT. It specifies CASSLVGVEEKLFF.

The chain is built from TRBV7-9 and TRBJ2-3, with 10 bases that match TRBD2. The J segment lost 0 bases and the V segment lost 2 bases, leaving 8 bases of the junction unmatched. The CDR3 has 18 amino acids. The V gene's germline CDR1 is SEHNR and CDR2 FQNEAQ (reference sequence). The CDR3 loop reads CASSLFLAGELSTDTQYF. CDR3 coding DNA: TGTGCCAGCAGCTTATTTCTAGCGGGGGAATTAAGCACAGATACGCAGTATTTT.

This chain uses TRBV19 with TRBJ2-1, with a weak D call TRBD1 (7 bases). Germline V CDR1 and CDR2: LNHDA, SQIVND (reference sequence). The length of the CDR3 is 15 residues. The V end was cut by 10 bases, the J end by 4 bases, with 20 bases between. The CDR3: CATAAGGPTYNEQFF. The CDR3 DNA is TGTGCCACAGCCGCAGGGGGGCCTACTTACAATGAGCAGTTCTTC.

The chain couples TRBV18 to TRBJ1-5, with D unresolved. Trimming stripped 1 base from V and 3 bases from J, with 10 bases between. The CDR3 covers 15 residues. CDR1 KGHSH and CDR2 LQKENI come from the germline V gene. CDR3 DNA sequence: TGTGCCAGCTCACCACACGGGAGGTACAATCAGCCCCAGCATTTT. The encoded protein is CASSPHGRYNQPQHF.

V usage is TRBV21-1 and J usage is TRBJ1-1; the table's D gene call, TRBD1, was not cross checked with the DNA. TRBV21-1 is recorded as a pseudogene. This CDR3 is built from 19 residues. In DNA, the CDR3 is TGTGCCAGCAGCAAAGCGCTTTTCGCGTTCCGGGACAGGGTCGTTTGGGCTTTCTTT. Its translation: CASSKALFAFRDRVVWAFF.

This chain uses TRBV28 with TRBJ2-2; D gene uncertain. Trimming removed 7 bases at V and 7 bases at J, with 25 bases between. This CDR3 region has 17 residues. Looked up from germline, CDR1 is MDHEN and CDR2 is SYDVKM. The CDR3 sequence: CASTHIAYRAFHGELFF. The CDR3, as DNA: TGTGCCAGCACCCACATCGCGTATCGAGCGTTCCACGGGGAGCTGTTTTTT.

The chain joins TRBV25-1 to TRBJ2-1, with 8 bases fitting TRBD2. Germline loops: CDR1 MGHDK, CDR2 SYGVNS. The V and J ends lost 8 bases and 9 bases, in that order; junction bases with no gene match: 9. The CDR3 covers 13 residues. CDR3 in amino acids: CASWGAGVSEQFF. The CDR3 nucleotides are TGTGCCAGCTGGGGAGCGGGGGTTAGTGAGCAGTTCTTC. Supplemented by reference TRBV25-1 and TRBJ2-1, the full variable domain reads EADIYQTPRYLVIGTGKKITLECSQTMGHDKMYWYQQDPGMELHLIHYSYGVNSTEKGDLSSESTVSRIRTEHFPLTLESARPSHTSQYLCASWGAGVSEQFFGPGTRLTVL.

The CDR3 region is CASSQVPTGGQETQYF. The CDR3 nucleotides are TGCGCCAGCAGCCAAGTCCCTACGGGGGGGCAAGAGACCCAGTACTTC. The chain couples TRBV4-1 to TRBJ2-5; 8 bases line up with TRBD2. The germline V gene encodes CDR1 MGHRA and CDR2 YSYEKL. V shed 1 base and J 2 bases; nucleotides not matched to a gene: 6. The CDR3 totals 16 residues.

V gene TRBV4-2 combines with J gene TRBJ2-1, with TRBD2 identical over 7 bases. The CDR3 sequence is 17 residues long. V dropped 3 bases and J dropped 8; count of bases not matched to a gene: 16. Looked up from germline, CDR1 is LGHNA and CDR2 is YNFKEQ. CDR3 DNA sequence: TGTGCCAGCAGCCACCGTATTGGGGGAGGGTATGAAGATGAGCAGTTCTTC. It codes for CASSHRIGGGYEDEQFF.

The chain has TRBV29-1 and TRBJ1-2; tentative D call: TRBD1 (6 bases). Germline V gene sequence: CDR1 SQVTM, CDR2 ANQGSEA. The CDR3 is 11 amino acids. V was cut by 4 bases and J by 8 bases, with 11 bases left in between. CDR3 amino acids: CSVAQGPGYTF. As DNA, the CDR3 is TGCAGCGTTGCTCAGGGGCCAGGCTACACCTTC.

The sample holds a few counts of this clone. The chain uses TRBV9 and TRBJ1-2; maybe TRBD1 (5 bases). The CDR3 contains 14 residues. Trimming shortened V by 0 bases and J by 4 bases, and 10 bases separated the two germline ends. Per the germline V gene, CDR1 is SGDLS and CDR2 is YYNGEE. This CDR3 reads CASSVVDSFYGYTF. CDR3 nucleotides: TGTGCCAGCAGCGTAGTTGACAGCTTCTATGGCTACACCTTC.

The chain employs TRBV6-5 and TRBJ1-1; D unclear. This CDR3 is built from 14 residues. Germline CDR1 and CDR2: MNHEY and SVGAGI. The germline V and J ends were trimmed by 1 base and 1 base, with 7 bases remaining between them. In DNA form, the CDR3 reads TGTGCCAGCAGTTACTATAGAGAGAACACTGAAGCTTTCTTT. Encoded protein: CASSYYRENTEAFF.

A single count supports this clone. This chain joins TRBV9 and TRBJ1-1; D is possibly TRBD1 (6 bases). CDR3 length: 12 amino acids. Germline lookup yields CDR1 SGDLS and CDR2 YYNGEE. V shed 5 bases and J shed 8 bases, with 13 bases lying between them. In DNA, the CDR3 is TGTGCCAGCAGAGGACAGAGCCAAGAAGCTTTCTTT. Protein sequence: CASRGQSQEAFF. Combining the CDR3 with reference TRBV9 and TRBJ1-1 gives the whole variable domain DSGVTQTPKHLITATGQRVTLRCSPRSGDLSVYWYQQSLDQGLQFLIQYYNGEERAKGNILERFSAQQFPDLHSELNLSSLELGDSALYFCASRGQSQEAFFGQGTRLTVV.

J is TRBJ2-3 and V is TRBV7-6, with TRBD2 identical over 8 bases. This CDR3 region has 16 residues. The trim removed 4 bases at V and 2 bases at J, leaving 8 bases unmatched. Germline loops: CDR1 SGHVS, CDR2 FNYEAQ. CDR3 sequence reads: CASSYLAGGDTDTQYF. CDR3 coding DNA: TGTGCCAGCAGCTATCTAGCCGGGGGGGACACAGATACGCAGTATTTT.

This clone was observed a single time. The chain employs TRBV6-1 and TRBJ2-5, with D tentatively TRBD2 (6 bases). Trimming shortened V by 10 bases and J by 2 bases, and 14 bases separated the two germline ends. The V gene's germline CDR1 is MNHNS and CDR2 SASEGT. The CDR3 has 13 amino acids. The CDR3, as DNA: TGTGCCACCACTGTGGAGGGGCAAGAGACCCAGTACTTC. Protein sequence: CATTVEGQETQYF.

This chain uses TRBV6-1 with TRBJ2-7, with TRBD2 matching 9 bases. Germline assignment: CDR1 MNHNS and CDR2 SASEGT. The CDR3 has 23 residues. V was clipped by 2 bases and J by 4 bases; unmatched bases: 30. This CDR3 reads CASSEHPPFPGQGLGGRVYEQYF. CDR3 nucleotide sequence: TGTGCCAGCAGTGAACACCCCCCTTTTCCCGGCCAGGGTCTCGGCGGGAGGGTGTACGAGCAGTACTTC.

The CDR3 is CASSQDYVHEPTDTQYF. The CDR3 region has the DNA TGCGCCAGCAGCCAAGATTACGTACACGAACCTACAGATACGCAGTATTTT. This rearrangement joins TRBV4-1 to TRBJ2-3; D not certain. The CDR3 extends over 17 amino acids. CDR1 and CDR2 from the germline V gene are MGHRA and YSYEKL. Trimming removed 0 bases at V and 3 bases at J, with 16 bases between.

This chain's CDR3 is CASSLELWLAGVADTQYF. The CDR3 nucleotides are TGTGCCAGCAGCTTAGAGCTTTGGCTAGCGGGAGTAGCAGATACGCAGTATTTT. This chain connects TRBV7-2 to TRBJ2-3; 10 bases align to TRBD2. Per germline, CDR1 SGHTA and CDR2 FQGNSA. The J segment lost 4 bases and the V segment lost 1 base, leaving 11 bases of the junction unmatched. This CDR3 is built from 18 residues.

This chain connects TRBV7-9 to TRBJ2-2; no reliable D call. Looked up from germline, CDR1 is SEHNR and CDR2 is FQNEAQ (reference sequence). Trimming stripped 3 bases from V and 6 bases from J, with 20 bases between. This CDR3 spans 17 amino acids. The CDR3 spells CASSFLWAGRLAGELFF. DNA of the CDR3: TGTGCCAGCAGCTTCCTTTGGGCAGGCAGGTTGGCCGGGGAGCTGTTTTTT.

This rearrangement joins TRBV9 to TRBJ2-1, with a possible D match to TRBD2 (5 bases). The V gene's germline CDR1 is SGDLS and CDR2 YYNGEE. The CDR3 has 14 amino acids. V lost 3 bases to trimming and J lost 9 bases, with 16 bases between them. This chain's CDR3 is CASSDPGKDAEQFF. Here the CDR3 DNA reads TGTGCCAGCAGCGACCCGGGAAAAGACGCTGAGCAGTTCTTC.

This clone was seen a handful of times. This CDR3 is CASSGGLAGADTQYF. For the CDR3, the DNA is TGCGCCAGCAGCGGGGGACTAGCGGGAGCAGATACGCAGTATTTT. The chain employs TRBV5-1 and TRBJ2-3, with 14 positions matching TRBD2. Germline lookup yields CDR1 SGHRS and CDR2 YFSETQ. Trimming took 4 bases from V and 4 from J; bases not matched to a gene: 2. The length of the CDR3 is 15 residues. Drawing the rest from reference TRBV5-1 and TRBJ2-3, the complete variable domain is KAGVTQTPRYLIKTRGQQVTLSCSPISGHRSVSWYQQTPGQGLQFLFEYFSETQRNKGNFPGRFSGRQFSNSRSEMNVSTLELGDSALYLCASSGGLAGADTQYFGPGTRLTVL.

The J gene is TRBJ2-1, the V gene TRBV4-2; the match to TRBD2 covers 11 bases. The CDR3 sequence is 16 residues long. Looked up from germline, CDR1 is LGHNA and CDR2 is YNFKEQ. With 4 bases clipped from V and 7 bases from J, the junction kept 9 bases outside the gene matches. CDR3 in amino acids: CASSPWTSGFWNEQFF. The CDR3 DNA reads as TGTGCCAGCAGCCCCTGGACTAGCGGGTTTTGGAATGAGCAGTTCTTC.

The genes are TRBV6-5 and TRBJ1-2; TRBD1 is a possible D gene (6 bases). CDR1 is MNHEY, CDR2 SVGAGI, per germline. The V end lost 6 bases, the J end lost 8 bases, and 22 bases lay between the germline ends. The CDR3 length is 15 residues. The CDR3 region has the DNA TGTGCCAGCAGCAACACCGGGACAACACCTGGGGGCTACACCTTC. It is translated as CASSNTGTTPGGYTF.

This clone was seen a few times. V usage is TRBV5-6 and J usage is TRBJ1-1; tentative D call: TRBD1 (6 bases). The CDR3 loop spans 15 amino acids. The V end was cut by 2 bases, the J end by 2 bases, with 13 bases between. Germline loops: CDR1 SGHDT, CDR2 YYEEEE. The CDR3 sequence is CASSLARTVNTEAFF. The CDR3 DNA reads TGTGCCAGCAGCTTAGCAAGGACAGTCAACACTGAAGCTTTCTTT. The whole variable domain, remainder taken from reference TRBV5-6 and TRBJ1-1, is DAGVTQSPTHLIKTRGQQVTLRCSPKSGHDTVSWYQQALGQGPQFIFQYYEEEERQRGNFPDRFSGHQFPNYSSELNVNALLLGDSALYLCASSLARTVNTEAFFGQGTRLTVV.

This clone came up a few times. The rearrangement joins TRBV5-6 to TRBJ1-1; TRBD1 matches at 9 bases. Germline-derived CDR1 and CDR2 are SGHDT and YYEEEE. The V and J ends lost 4 bases and 10 bases, in that order; junction bases with no gene match: 5. This CDR3 is built from 12 residues. The CDR3, as DNA: TGTGCCAGCAGCATGTACAGGGGGCCAGCTTTCTTT. Encoded protein: CASSMYRGPAFF.

The chain combines TRBV6-1 with TRBJ2-7, with D maybe TRBD1 (5 bases). CDR1 is MNHNS and CDR2 is SASEGT in the germline V gene. The CDR3 is 16 residues long. The V end was cut by 3 bases, the J end by 0 bases, with 15 bases between. The CDR3 nucleotides read TGTGCCAGCAGTGACCCGATCGGACACAGCTCCTACGAGCAGTACTTC. It specifies CASSDPIGHSSYEQYF.